This T cell receptor (beta chain) was retrieved from a study of Graves' ophthalmopathy and Graves' hyperthyroidism. Study outcomes and limitations: The blood repertoire also included most expanded thyroid clonotypes above 0.001 frequency. Separation of ophthalmopathy from stable hyperthyroidism was achieved by a 13-signature model, at around 90% sensitivity and approximately 81% specificity. Ophthalmopathy progression predictions by the model showed 72.22% specificity and about 70% sensitivity.

In the case of this clonotype: Antigen: not known.

The diagnosis was founded upon clinical symptoms, serum thyroxine, TRAb, thyroid ultrasound and orbital computed tomography. The authors amplified TCR beta CDR3 regions, and they did so from RNA transcripts for repertoire sequencing. Investigators did first-round RT-PCR with HTBI primers, then second-round multiplex PCR. TCRdb fed the multiplex PCR reads into MiXCR, producing one record per CDR3 protein. The table has around 1,000,000 distinct CDR3 sequences, about two fifths seen once. This clonotype was obtained from an adult man with Graves' hyperthyroidism. Sequenced: peripheral blood or thyroid tissue (not recorded which).

The CDR3 spells CASSPERGHRNSPLHF. The CDR3 DNA reads as TGTGCCAGCAGCCCTGAGAGAGGACACCGAAATTCACCCCTCCACTTT. The chain uses TRBV7-2 and TRBJ1-6; maybe TRBD1 (5 bases). This CDR3 has 16 residues. Germline-derived CDR1 and CDR2 are SGHTA and FQGNSA. V lost 5 bases and J 7 bases, leaving 18 bases between the germline ends.